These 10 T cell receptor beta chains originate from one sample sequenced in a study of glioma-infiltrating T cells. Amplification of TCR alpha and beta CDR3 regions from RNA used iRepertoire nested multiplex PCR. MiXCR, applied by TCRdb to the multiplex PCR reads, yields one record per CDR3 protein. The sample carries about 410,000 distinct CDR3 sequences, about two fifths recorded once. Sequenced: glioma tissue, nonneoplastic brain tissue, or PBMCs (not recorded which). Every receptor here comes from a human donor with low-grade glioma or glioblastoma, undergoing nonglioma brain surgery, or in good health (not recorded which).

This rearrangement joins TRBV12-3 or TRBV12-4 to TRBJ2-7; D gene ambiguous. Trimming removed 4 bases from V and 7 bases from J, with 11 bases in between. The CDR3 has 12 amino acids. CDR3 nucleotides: TGTGCCAGCAGTTACATCGACAATGAGCAGTACTTC. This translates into CASSYIDNEQYF.

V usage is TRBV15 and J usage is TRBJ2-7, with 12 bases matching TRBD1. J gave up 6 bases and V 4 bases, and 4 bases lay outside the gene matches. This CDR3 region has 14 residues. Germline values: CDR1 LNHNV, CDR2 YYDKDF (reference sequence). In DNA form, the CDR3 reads TGTGCCACCAGCATAGGGGACAGGGGGCCCGAGCAGTACTTC. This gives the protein CATSIGDRGPEQYF.

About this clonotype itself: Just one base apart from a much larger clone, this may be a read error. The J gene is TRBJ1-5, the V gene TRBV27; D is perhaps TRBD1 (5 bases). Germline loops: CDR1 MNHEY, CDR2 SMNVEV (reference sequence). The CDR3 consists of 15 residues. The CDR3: CASSLSSGLDQPQRF. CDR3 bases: TGTGCCAGCAGTTTATCATCAGGGTTGGACCAGCCCCAGCGTTTT.

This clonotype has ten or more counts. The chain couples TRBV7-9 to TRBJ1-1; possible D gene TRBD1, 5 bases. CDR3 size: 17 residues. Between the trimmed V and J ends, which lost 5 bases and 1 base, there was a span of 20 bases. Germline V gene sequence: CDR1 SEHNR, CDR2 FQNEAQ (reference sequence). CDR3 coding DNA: TGTGCCAGCAGCCCACAGAGCGGGGCAGGTGGGAACACTGAAGCTTTCTTT. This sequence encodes CASSPQSGAGGNTEAFF.

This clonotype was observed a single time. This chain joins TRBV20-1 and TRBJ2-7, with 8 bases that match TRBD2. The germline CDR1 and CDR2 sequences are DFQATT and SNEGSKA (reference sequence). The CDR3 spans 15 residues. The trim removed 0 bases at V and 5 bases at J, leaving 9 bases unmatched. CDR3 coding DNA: TGCAGTGCTAGAGATCCGGGAGGGTGGACCCACGAGCAGTACTTC. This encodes CSARDPGGWTHEQYF.

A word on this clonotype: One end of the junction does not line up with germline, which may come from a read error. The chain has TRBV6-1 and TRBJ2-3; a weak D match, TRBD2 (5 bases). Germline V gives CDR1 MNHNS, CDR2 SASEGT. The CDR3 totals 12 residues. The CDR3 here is CVSNYGKDTQYF. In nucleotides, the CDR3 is TGTGTCAGCAATTACGGGAAGGATACGCAGTATTTT.

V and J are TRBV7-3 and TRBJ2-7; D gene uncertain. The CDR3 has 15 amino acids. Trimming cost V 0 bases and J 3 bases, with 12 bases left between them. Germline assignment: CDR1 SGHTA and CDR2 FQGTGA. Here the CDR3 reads CASSLTGARGYEQYF. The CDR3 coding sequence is TGTGCCAGCAGCTTAACTGGCGCGAGAGGCTACGAGCAGTACTTC. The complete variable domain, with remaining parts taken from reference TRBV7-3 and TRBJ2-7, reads GAGVSQTPSNKVTEKGKYVELRCDPISGHTALYWYRQSLGQGPEFLIYFQGTGAADDSGLPNDRFFAVRPEGSVSTLKIQRTERGDSAVYLCASSLTGARGYEQYFGPGTRLTVT.

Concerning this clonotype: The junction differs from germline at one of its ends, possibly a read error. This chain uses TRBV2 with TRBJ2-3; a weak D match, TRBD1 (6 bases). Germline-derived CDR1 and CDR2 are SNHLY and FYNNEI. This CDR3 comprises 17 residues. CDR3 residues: CASSPINRDSSTDAQYF. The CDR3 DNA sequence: TGTGCCAGCAGCCCTATAAACAGGGATTCTAGCACAGATGCGCAGTATTTT.

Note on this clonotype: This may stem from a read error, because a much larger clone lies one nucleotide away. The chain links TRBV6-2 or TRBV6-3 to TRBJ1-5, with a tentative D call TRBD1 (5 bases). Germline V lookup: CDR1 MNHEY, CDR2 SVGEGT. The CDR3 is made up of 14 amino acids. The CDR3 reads CASTEGYSNRPQHF. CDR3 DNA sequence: TGTGCCAGCACCGAGGGGTATAGCAATCGGCCCCAGCATTTT.

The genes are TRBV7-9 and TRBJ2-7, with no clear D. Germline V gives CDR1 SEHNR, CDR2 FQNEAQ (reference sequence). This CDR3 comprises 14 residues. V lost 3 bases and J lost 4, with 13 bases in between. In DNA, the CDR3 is TGTGCCAGCAGCTTGGCTCCGCCCAGTTACGAGCAGTACTTC. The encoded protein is CASSLAPPSYEQYF. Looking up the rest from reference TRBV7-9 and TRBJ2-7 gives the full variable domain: DTGVSQNPRHKITKRGQNVTFRCDPISEHNRLYWYRQTLGQGPEFLTYFQNEAQLEKSRLLSDRFSAERPKGSFSTLEIQRTEQGDSAMYLCASSLAPPSYEQYFGPGTRLTVT.